This TCR beta chain was retrieved from a study of Ad26.COV2.S vaccination and SARS-CoV-2 variants (dated by TCRdb to about 2021). In terms of the full investigation: Donors in the vaccine arm were drawn from COV1001, a multicentre, randomized, double-blind, placebo-controlled phase I-IIa trial testing Ad26.COV2.S in healthy adults. Participants in the trial were split at random into five groups of five each, receiving low-dose or high-dose Ad26.COV2.S once or twice, or else placebo on both occasions. TCRbeta repertoire sequencing was used to assess the specificity and breadth of SARS-CoV-2-reactive T cell receptors after Ad26.COV2.S vaccination. Blinding of investigators to trial group allocation was maintained during experiments and outcome assessment. Ad26.COV2.S was administered intramuscularly at 5 x 10^10 or 1 x 10^11 viral particles, either as a single shot or as two shots given 56 days apart. A total of approximately 30 samples were included in the TCR-sequenced set, comprising roughly 19 Ad26.COV2.S vaccine recipients, 5 placebo recipients and 8 SARS-CoV-2 convalescent individuals. On the study overall, not on this receptor specifically: Ad26.COV2.S recipients had higher spike-specific TCR breadth than placebo recipients (P = 0.0014). After vaccination, spike-specific CD8+ and CD4+ T cell responses were reported to show substantial breadth. Comparable non-spike TCR breadth was observed between vaccine and placebo recipients, consistent with only spike being contained in the vaccine. The authors noted that total T cell responses may have been underestimated by the TCR breadth and depth analyses. The study lacked the statistical power to compare responses across vaccine doses or regimens.

The sample's treatment or condition label, in plain terms: some 20 received Ad26.COV2.S at low or high dose, single or two shots; five or six received placebo; per-sample allocation not given. For vaccine and placebo recipients, the sequenced repertoires came from samples collected on day 63 after the first injection. In Cohort 1b, more than 20 adults aged 18-55 years were enrolled at a single site in Boston, USA, between 29 July and 7 August 2020. As a vaccine, Ad26.COV2.S was a replication-incompetent adenovirus type 26 vector that expressed a prefusion-stabilized SARS-CoV-2 spike protein derived from the original Wuhan strain. Of note for this clone: This receptor's antigen is unknown. No much larger clonotype is one base removed from it; base qualities were not supplied.

TCRbeta CDR3 regions were sequenced with the immunoSEQ Assay. After extraction, genomic DNA underwent amplification by bias-controlled multiplex PCR, followed by high-throughput sequencing. Concerning the study's data processing: To quantify the absolute abundance of every unique TCRbeta CDR3 region, sequences were collapsed and filtered. T cell fraction was estimated by normalizing TCRbeta template counts to usable DNA, with usable DNA measured through amplification of reference genes found in all nucleated cells. Repertoire TCRs were annotated as SARS-CoV-2-specific by exact matching of V gene, CDR3 amino acid sequence and J gene to a known reactive TCR set. The reference SARS-CoV-2 TCR set came from MIRA and was filtered for enrichment in COVID-19-positive ImmuneCODE repertoires, removing public or cross-reactive TCRs. Using the MIRA antigens, annotated TCRs were further analysed by specific ORF or by position within an ORF. Depth was the summed frequency of annotated unique rearrangements, while breadth was defined as annotated unique rearrangements over total unique productive rearrangements. TCR breadth was compared between groups using two-sided Wilcoxon rank-sum tests. Drawn from immuneACCESS, this table holds only the in-frame rearrangements with V and J called that TCRdb kept. Clones are partly lost; checked studies trace under half to an unresolved V gene and leave the rest unexplained. Clone size and V and J calls were adopted from that table, with D and trimming inferred from the DNA. This sample gives about 320,000 clones in total; about 86% of them show up just once. Roughly 1.9% of the sample is in the top ten clones.

This receptor was obtained from a person between 18 and 65 years old who received the Ad26.COV2.S COVID-19 vaccine or a placebo. This material consisted of peripheral blood, taken in a trial of Ad26.COV2.S vaccine versus placebo.

The CDR3 protein is CASSTTGFSGNTIYF. The DNA sequence is as follows: TGTGCCAGCAGCACAACAGGGTTCTCTGGAAACACCATATATTTT. This chain is built from TRBV7-6 and TRBJ1-3; possibly the D gene is TRBD1, per 6 matching bases. From cysteine to phenylalanine, the CDR3 is 15 amino acids long. Of the read, only the CDR3 DNA is kept; its 45 bases are in frame from base 1. Based on the germline V gene, the CDR1 and CDR2 sequences are SGHVS and FNYEAQ. Deletion took 5 bases off V and 0 bases off J, with a span of 11 bases between the germline ends. Supplemented by the reference TRBV7-6 and TRBJ1-3 proteins around the CDR3, the complete variable domain is GAGVSQSPRYKVTKRGQDVALRCDPISGHVSLYWYRQALGQGPEFLTYFNYEAQQDKSGLPNDRFSAERPEGSISTLTIQRTEQRDSAMYRCASSTTGFSGNTIYFGEGSWLTVV.